Shown below are 21 T cell receptor beta chains from a single sample sequenced in a study of identical twins. Via MiXCR, TCRdb re-called the 5' RACE reads, giving one row per CDR3 protein. The table has more than 600,000 distinct CDR3 sequences, around a sixth seen once. These data are also associated with another study on T cells expressing NK-cell markers.

The sample was PBMCs. These TCRs come from a woman under 30 in good health.

The gene calls are TRBV11-2 and TRBJ2-3; D tentatively fits TRBD1 or TRBD2 (6 bases each). The CDR3 totals 18 residues. Trimming shortened V by 1 base and J by 1 base, and 18 bases separated the two germline ends. CDR1 and CDR2 (germline): SGHAT, FQNNGV. CDR3 region: CASSLVGLGGPGTDTQYF. For the CDR3, the DNA is TGTGCCAGCAGCTTAGTAGGGTTGGGGGGCCCCGGCACAGATACGCAGTATTTT. The full variable domain, completed using reference TRBV11-2 and TRBJ2-3, is EAGVAQSPRYKIIEKRQSVAFWCNPISGHATLYWYQQILGQGPKLLIQFQNNGVVDDSQLPKDRFSAERLKGVDSTLKIQPAKLEDSAVYLCASSLVGLGGPGTDTQYFGPGTRLTVL.

This chain connects TRBV24-1 to TRBJ2-1; 7 bases line up with TRBD1. The CDR3 totals 14 residues. V lost 9 bases, J lost 2 bases, and 6 bases stayed unmatched. In germline, CDR1 is KGHDR, CDR2 SFDVKD. The CDR3 here is CATSRGHPYNEQFF. CDR3 nucleotide sequence: TGTGCCACCTCTAGGGGGCACCCCTACAATGAGCAGTTCTTC.

The chain links TRBV9 to TRBJ1-2; D ambiguous. The ends were cut back, 0 bases at V and 6 bases at J, with 9 bases in the middle. This CDR3 spans 13 amino acids. Germline CDR1 reads SGDLS; CDR2 reads YYNGEE. Here the CDR3 DNA reads TGTGCCAGCAGCGTAGGCAGCTACCATGGCTACACCTTC. Translated, it gives CASSVGSYHGYTF.

As DNA, the CDR3 is TGTGCCAGCAGCTTAAGGTGGGGGGGTGACTCCTACGAGCAGTACTTC. Its translation: CASSLRWGGDSYEQYF. The rearrangement uses TRBV7-9 and TRBJ2-7; 7 bases are a match to TRBD2. CDR1 and CDR2 (germline): SEHNR, FQNEAQ (reference sequence). CDR3 length: 16 residues. With V trimmed by 2 bases and J by 0 bases, 7 bases remained unmatched. Supplemented by reference TRBV7-9 and TRBJ2-7, the full variable domain reads DTGVSQNPRHKITKRGQNVTFRCDPISEHNRLYWYRQTLGQGPEFLTYFQNEAQLEKSRLLSDRFSAERPKGSFSTLEIQRTEQGDSAMYLCASSLRWGGDSYEQYFGPGTRLTVT.

This chain links TRBV5-1 with TRBJ1-1; D is unclear. This CDR3 has 14 residues. From germline, CDR1 is SGHRS and CDR2 YFSETQ. Between the trimmed V and J ends, which lost 5 bases and 1 base, there was a span of 12 bases. Here the CDR3 reads CASRPMIGNTEAFF. CDR3 nucleotides: TGCGCCAGCAGACCAATGATTGGGAACACTGAAGCTTTCTTT.

The table lists this clonotype with many counts. Sequence at one end of the junction differs from germline and may be a read error. DNA for the CDR3: TGTGCCAGCAGTTACGGCAGTTCCTACGAGCAGTACTTC. Translated: CASSYGSSYEQYF. The chain links TRBV5-1 to TRBJ2-7; D gene unclear. Germline CDR1 and CDR2: SGHRS and YFSETQ. The CDR3 spans 13 residues.

This chain links TRBV6-5 with TRBJ2-7; TRBD2 is a possible D gene (5 bases). CDR1 and CDR2 from the germline V gene are MNHEY and SVGAGI. The CDR3 is 14 amino acids. V lost 0 bases and J 5 bases, leaving 11 bases between the germline ends. The CDR3 coding sequence is TGTGCCAGCAGTTACTCCCGGGGAGCCAACGAGCAGTACTTC. Translated: CASSYSRGANEQYF.

This clonotype showed up just a few times. The J gene is TRBJ2-1, the V gene TRBV7-9; 9 positions match TRBD2. This CDR3 spans 15 amino acids. V lost 1 base and J lost 7; bases outside the gene matches: 5. Germline V CDR1 and CDR2: SEHNR, FQNEAQ (reference sequence). The CDR3 sequence is CASSLGASGKNEQFF. In DNA form, the CDR3 reads TGTGCCAGCAGCTTAGGGGCTAGCGGGAAAAATGAGCAGTTCTTC.

The chain carries TRBV5-1 and TRBJ1-2, with a weak D call TRBD1 (6 bases). Trimming left V 1 base short and J 8 bases short, with 18 bases between. The V gene's germline CDR1 is SGHRS and CDR2 YFSETQ. CDR3 length: 15 residues. This CDR3 reads CASSLTLQGSEGYTF. The CDR3 DNA sequence: TGCGCCAGCAGCTTGACACTACAGGGTTCTGAAGGCTACACCTTC.

The V gene is TRBV20-1, the J gene TRBJ2-7; 10 bases are a match to TRBD1. After removal of 2 bases from V and 3 bases from J, the junction contained 16 bases not matched to a gene. The CDR3 totals 18 residues. CDR1 and CDR2 from the germline V gene are DFQATT and SNEGSKA (reference sequence). This CDR3 is CSARIPGQGYAVGYEQYF. The CDR3 DNA sequence: TGCAGTGCTAGAATTCCGGGACAGGGGTACGCAGTGGGCTACGAGCAGTACTTC.

This clonotype was seen a few times. The chain carries TRBV6-1 and TRBJ2-7; D might be TRBD1 or TRBD2, each matching 7 bases. The CDR3 is 15 residues long. Germline CDR1 MNHNS, CDR2 SASEGT. V dropped 8 bases and J dropped 4 bases, with 21 bases sitting between them. In DNA, the CDR3 is TGTGCCAGCCGGGACAGACTGGGGGGGATTTACGAGCAGTACTTC. Residues: CASRDRLGGIYEQYF.

This clonotype has only a few counts. V and J are TRBV10-3 and TRBJ2-2, with D perhaps matching TRBD1 or TRBD2 (5 bases each). V lost 6 bases and J lost 4, with 9 bases in between. There are 13 residues in the CDR3. Per the germline V gene, CDR1 is ENHRY and CDR2 is SYGVKD. The CDR3 reads CAISGASTGELFF. CDR3 nucleotides: TGTGCCATCAGCGGGGCCAGCACCGGGGAGCTGTTTTTT.

This clonotype was observed at least ten times. The chain joins TRBV9 to TRBJ1-4; no reliable D call. With 1 base removed from V and 5 bases from J, the gap between germline ends came to 9 bases. The germline CDR1 and CDR2 sequences are SGDLS and YYNGEE. The CDR3 contains 14 residues. Written as DNA, the CDR3 is TGTGCCAGCAGCGTATGGAGTGGCAATGAAAAACTGTTTTTT. It translates to CASSVWSGNEKLFF. The variable domain in full, with the rest retrieved from reference TRBV9 and TRBJ1-4, is DSGVTQTPKHLITATGQRVTLRCSPRSGDLSVYWYQQSLDQGLQFLIQYYNGEERAKGNILERFSAQQFPDLHSELNLSSLELGDSALYFCASSVWSGNEKLFFGSGTQLSVL.

In its sample, this clonotype was seen many times. The CDR3 protein is CASSLQGWGYTF. In nucleotides, the CDR3 is TGTGCCAGCAGTTTGCAGGGCTGGGGCTACACCTTC. This sequence joins TRBV12-3 or TRBV12-4 and TRBJ1-2; perhaps TRBD1 as D (5 bases). V lost 3 bases, J lost 8 bases, and 10 bases lay in between. This CDR3 region has 12 residues.

V and J are TRBV14 and TRBJ2-2; 9 positions match TRBD2. Germline assignment: CDR1 SGHDN and CDR2 FVKESK. V shed 1 base, J shed 0 bases, and the junction held 0 bases outside the gene matches. The length of the CDR3 is 16 residues. The CDR3 loop is CASSQGLAANTGELFF. In nucleotides, the CDR3 is TGTGCCAGCAGCCAAGGACTAGCGGCGAACACCGGGGAGCTGTTTTTT.

A few counts support this clonotype. The chain uses TRBV20-1 and TRBJ2-7; the D gene is possibly TRBD1 (5 bases). Germline lookup yields CDR1 DFQATT and CDR2 SNEGSKA (reference sequence). The CDR3 is made up of 12 amino acids. V dropped 3 bases and J dropped 5 bases, with 11 bases sitting between them. This CDR3 reads CSASKGIDEQYF. Here the CDR3 DNA reads TGCAGTGCTAGCAAGGGGATCGACGAGCAGTACTTC.

The chain links TRBV7-2 to TRBJ2-3; the D is unclear. The CDR3 is 13 amino acids. The V gene lost 8 bases and the J gene lost 6 bases, with 15 bases spanning the gap. Germline-derived CDR1 and CDR2 are SGHTA and FQGNSA. CDR3 in amino acids: CASSSDPQDTQYF. Here the CDR3 DNA reads TGTGCCAGCTCAAGTGATCCACAGGATACGCAGTATTTT.

This clonotype was picked up a small number of times. V is TRBV5-1 and J is TRBJ2-3; the D gene could be TRBD1 or TRBD2 (5 bases each). V was shortened by 4 bases and J by 1 base, with 13 bases between the two germline ends. CDR1 and CDR2 (germline): SGHRS, YFSETQ. There are 15 residues in the CDR3. CDR3 protein: CASSQIGERTDTQYF. CDR3 bases: TGCGCCAGCAGCCAGATAGGGGAGCGCACAGATACGCAGTATTTT.

This sequence joins TRBV20-1 and TRBJ1-1, with 8 bases fitting TRBD1. After removal of 1 base from V and 10 bases from J, the junction contained 5 bases not matched to a gene. The CDR3 length is 12 residues. Germline CDR1 DFQATT, CDR2 SNEGSKA (reference sequence). The chain's CDR3 is CSARVRTGPAFF. CDR3 coding DNA: TGCAGTGCTAGAGTCAGGACAGGGCCAGCTTTCTTT.

This clonotype has a handful of counts. The rearrangement joins TRBV7-8 to TRBJ1-5; D is perhaps TRBD1 (5 bases). V dropped 2 bases and J dropped 1 base, with 15 bases sitting between them. This CDR3 comprises 17 residues. Per germline, CDR1 SGHVS and CDR2 FQNEAQ. In DNA, the CDR3 is TGTGCCAGCAGCTTAAGTTCTCCGGGGGGGAGCAATCAGCCCCAGCATTTT. It encodes CASSLSSPGGSNQPQHF.

The CDR3 loop reads CASSLVGQGIDTQYF. The CDR3 DNA sequence: TGTGCCAGCAGCTTAGTGGGACAGGGGATAGATACGCAGTATTTT. This rearrangement joins TRBV7-2 to TRBJ2-3; TRBD1 agrees at 10 bases. CDR1 and CDR2 (germline): SGHTA, FQGNSA. V shed 1 base, J shed 5 bases, and the junction held 3 bases outside the gene matches. CDR3 length: 15 residues. The full variable domain, in which reference TRBV7-2 and TRBJ2-3 provide the parts outside the CDR3, is GAGVSQSPSNKVTEKGKDVELRCDPISGHTALYWYRQSLGQGLEFLIYFQGNSAPDKSGLPSDRFSAERTGGSVSTLTIQRTQQEDSAVYLCASSLVGQGIDTQYFGPGTRLTVL.